The 24 T cell receptor beta chains below all came from one sample that was sequenced in a study of OX40 agonist ivuxolimab in advanced cancers. Only in-frame clones appear in the TCRdb table, and some are missing; sequencing was by immunoSEQ multiplex PCR. The data hold about 67,000 clones, with roughly 85% observed a single time. Sequencing used CD4+ or CD8+ T cells sorted from blood, obtained in a trial of the OX40 agonist ivuxolimab. All receptors come from an adult with an advanced solid tumor such as melanoma, head and neck, liver or kidney cancer.

The J gene is TRBJ2-3, the V gene TRBV9; 13 bases match TRBD2. Losses at the gene ends were 2 bases for V and 0 bases for J; bases not matched to a gene: 3. CDR1 is SGDLS, CDR2 YYNGEE, per germline. The CDR3 runs to 17 residues. This CDR3 reads CASSVTSGGLSTDTQYF. The CDR3 DNA reads as TGTGCCAGCAGCGTGACTAGCGGGGGGCTTAGCACAGATACGCAGTATTTT.

V and J are TRBV9 and TRBJ1-1; no clear D. CDR1 and CDR2 from the germline V gene are SGDLS and YYNGEE. The V gene lost 0 bases and the J gene lost 1 base, with 4 bases spanning the gap. The CDR3 has 13 residues. This chain's CDR3 is CASSVGPNTEAFF. In DNA form, the CDR3 reads TGTGCCAGCAGCGTAGGCCCGAACACTGAAGCTTTCTTT.

The J gene is TRBJ2-7, the V gene TRBV5-1; the match to TRBD2 covers 11 bases. V lost 7 bases, J lost 3 bases, and 6 bases stayed unmatched. The CDR3 runs to 14 residues. Germline assignment: CDR1 SGHRS and CDR2 YFSETQ. This CDR3 reads CASGPGTSGYEQYF. The CDR3 DNA sequence: TGCGCCAGCGGCCCCGGGACTAGCGGCTACGAGCAGTACTTC.

The gene calls are TRBV10-3 and TRBJ1-2; a possible D gene is TRBD1 (5 bases). This CDR3 has 15 amino acids. V lost 10 bases and J 0 bases, leaving 18 bases between the germline ends. Germline CDR1 is ENHRY and CDR2 is SYGVKD. The CDR3 DNA is TGTGCCACCTCCGATGGGGCCAACTCTAACTATGGCTACACCTTC. The encoded protein is CATSDGANSNYGYTF.

The gene calls are TRBV5-1 and TRBJ2-3; TRBD1 or TRBD2 may be the D gene (5 bases each). The CDR3 spans 15 residues. Trimming removed 1 base from V and 2 bases from J, with 11 bases in between. CDR1 is SGHRS and CDR2 is YFSETQ in the germline V gene. This chain's CDR3 is CASSLSGDLTDTQYF. The DNA for the CDR3 is TGCGCCAGCAGCTTGAGTGGGGACCTCACAGATACGCAGTATTTT.

This clone was detected only once. The chain employs TRBV10-1 and TRBJ2-2; D is perhaps TRBD1 or TRBD2 (5 bases each). The length of the CDR3 is 17 residues. The V end lost 3 bases, the J end lost 3 bases, and 17 bases lay between the germline ends. The germline CDR1 and CDR2 sequences are WNHNN and SYGVQD (reference sequence). CDR3 DNA: TGCGCCAGCAGTGATTTTTTCGGGACCGAGGACACCGGGGAGCTGTTTTTT. Translating gives CASSDFFGTEDTGELFF.

The chain has TRBV30 and TRBJ2-2, with 8 bases aligning to TRBD2. Germline trimming cut 5 bases from V and 0 bases from J; bases unmatched to any gene: 5. The germline V gene encodes CDR1 GTSNPN and CDR2 SVGIG (reference sequence). The CDR3 loop spans 15 amino acids. The CDR3, as DNA: TGTGCCTGGCGGTGGGGACTAGCGAACACCGGGGAGCTGTTTTTT. Amino acid sequence: CAWRWGLANTGELFF.

V usage is TRBV7-8 and J usage is TRBJ2-7; D not certain. V was pared by 1 base and J by 1 base, with 11 bases between. Germline CDR1 SGHVS, CDR2 FQNEAQ. This CDR3 is built from 15 residues. The CDR3: CASSLVPVTSYEQYF. The DNA for the CDR3 is TGTGCCAGCAGCTTAGTACCGGTTACATCCTACGAGCAGTACTTC. The entire variable domain, with the rest obtained from reference TRBV7-8 and TRBJ2-7, is as follows: GAGVSQSPRYKVAKRGQDVALRCDPISGHVSLFWYQQALGQGPEFLTYFQNEAQLDKSGLPSDRFFAERPEGSVSTLKIQRTQQEDSAVYLCASSLVPVTSYEQYFGPGTRLTVT.

The CDR3 DNA reads as TGTGCCAGCAGCCCGAATGGTTTAGGGGGCACTGAAGCTTTCTTT. Translation gives CASSPNGLGGTEAFF. The rearrangement uses TRBV7-3 and TRBJ1-1; tentative D call: TRBD1 (6 bases). The CDR3 sequence is 15 residues long. From germline, CDR1 is SGHTA and CDR2 FQGTGA. V was cut by 5 bases and J by 4 bases, with 17 bases left in between.

Here the CDR3 DNA reads TGTGCCTGGAGCCAGGTACTCTCTGGAAACACCATATATTTT. Protein: CAWSQVLSGNTIYF. The gene calls are TRBV30 and TRBJ1-3; D unresolved. CDR1 is GTSNPN and CDR2 is SVGIG in the germline V gene (reference sequence). With 3 bases removed from V and 0 bases from J, the gap between germline ends came to 9 bases. The CDR3 has 14 residues.

V is TRBV2 and J is TRBJ2-1; D may match TRBD1 or TRBD2 (5 bases each). V lost 6 bases and J 3 bases, leaving 18 bases between the germline ends. The CDR3 loop spans 16 amino acids. Germline loops: CDR1 SNHLY, CDR2 FYNNEI. The CDR3 DNA follows: TGTGCCAGCAGGCCTAGTGGGACGCACTTCTACAATGAGCAGTTCTTC. It encodes CASRPSGTHFYNEQFF.

The chain carries TRBV5-5 and TRBJ2-7; TRBD2 is a possible D gene (5 bases). With 0 bases removed from V and 3 bases from J, the gap between germline ends came to 7 bases. Germline CDR1 is SGHKS and CDR2 is YYEKEE (reference sequence). This CDR3 comprises 13 residues. CDR3 in DNA: TGTGCCAGCAGCTTGGAAGCGGACTACGAGCAGTACTTC. Translated: CASSLEADYEQYF. The full variable domain, its missing parts supplied by reference TRBV5-5 and TRBJ2-7, is DAGVTQSPTHLIKTRGQQVTLRCSPISGHKSVSWYQQVLGQGPQFIFQYYEKEERGRGNFPDRFSARQFPNYSSELNVNALLLGDSALYLCASSLEADYEQYFGPGTRLTVT.

This rearrangement joins TRBV19 to TRBJ1-1, with D possibly TRBD1 on 5 matching bases. Germline CDR1 and CDR2: LNHDA and SQIVND (reference sequence). This CDR3 comprises 14 residues. V lost 6 bases to trimming and J lost 1 base, with 12 bases between them. CDR3: CASREGRENTEAFF. CDR3 nucleotides: TGTGCCAGTAGAGAGGGGCGGGAGAACACTGAAGCTTTCTTT.

The chain combines TRBV28 with TRBJ2-1, with D perhaps TRBD2 (5 bases). CDR1 and CDR2 from the germline V gene are MDHEN and SYDVKM. The CDR3 extends over 15 amino acids. V gave up 4 bases and J gave up 10 bases, with 20 bases separating them. As DNA, the CDR3 is TGTGCCAGCAGTTCCCGGACTCCTCAACATAAAGAGCAGTTCTTC. Translating gives CASSSRTPQHKEQFF. The entire variable domain, with the rest obtained from reference TRBV28 and TRBJ2-1, is as follows: DVKVTQSSRYLVKRTGEKVFLECVQDMDHENMFWYRQDPGLGLRLIYFSYDVKMKEKGDIPEGYSVSREKKERFSLILESASTNQTSMYLCASSSRTPQHKEQFFGPGTRLTVL.

The V and J genes are TRBV19 and TRBJ2-3; 10 bases match TRBD2. The junction had 2 bases not matched to a gene; V was cut back by 4 bases and J by 1 base. The CDR3 covers 15 residues. CDR1 and CDR2 from the germline V gene are LNHDA and SQIVND (reference sequence). The CDR3 DNA reads TGTGCCAGTAGTAGCACTAGCGGGGGCACAGATACGCAGTATTTT. This codes for CASSSTSGGTDTQYF.

This clone was found once. Distinct nucleotide sequences in the sample also encode this CDR3. The V gene is TRBV7-2, the J gene TRBJ2-7, with 9 bases lining up with TRBD2. This CDR3 contains 14 residues. J gave up 4 bases and V 3 bases, and 4 bases lay outside the gene matches. The germline V gene encodes CDR1 SGHTA and CDR2 FQGNSA. CDR3 DNA sequence: TGTGCCAGCAGCTTGGCGGGGGGGGCATACGAGCAGTACTTC. Translating it yields CASSLAGGAYEQYF.

The genes are TRBV7-8 and TRBJ2-3, with TRBD2 matching over 8 bases. The CDR3 runs 18 residues. The V gene end was trimmed by 5 bases and the J gene end by 0 bases; junction bases not matched to a gene: 13. CDR1 and CDR2 from the germline V gene are SGHVS and FQNEAQ. In DNA, the CDR3 is TGTGCCAGCAGCCTAAAAAGAAGGACTAGCTTCAGCACAGATACGCAGTATTTT. Translation gives CASSLKRRTSFSTDTQYF.

The chain is built from TRBV4-2 and TRBJ1-2, with a tentative D call TRBD1 (6 bases). V lost 0 bases and J 6 bases, leaving 20 bases between the germline ends. Germline lookup yields CDR1 LGHNA and CDR2 YNFKEQ. The CDR3 extends over 17 amino acids. The CDR3 nucleotides read TGTGCCAGCAGCCAAGATCGGAGGATTAAGGGGGGCAATGGCTACACCTTC. This gives the protein CASSQDRRIKGGNGYTF.

V is TRBV5-1 and J is TRBJ2-5; tentative D call: TRBD1 (6 bases). Germline values: CDR1 SGHRS, CDR2 YFSETQ. The CDR3 extends over 14 amino acids. Trimming removed 3 bases from V and 1 base from J, with 10 bases in between. The CDR3 here is CASSSDSTQETQYF. The CDR3 bases are TGCGCCAGCAGCTCGGACAGTACCCAAGAGACCCAGTACTTC. Filled out from reference TRBV5-1 and TRBJ2-5, the complete variable domain reads KAGVTQTPRYLIKTRGQQVTLSCSPISGHRSVSWYQQTPGQGLQFLFEYFSETQRNKGNFPGRFSGRQFSNSRSEMNVSTLELGDSALYLCASSSDSTQETQYFGPGTRLLVL.

The chain uses TRBV28 and TRBJ2-2; TRBD2 might be the D (5 bases). V was cut by 6 bases and J by 4 bases, with 15 bases left in between. The CDR3 sequence is 15 residues long. The germline V gene has CDR1 MDHEN and CDR2 SYDVKM. The CDR3 DNA reads TGTGCCAGCAGCCGACCCGGGGAGCCCACCGGGGAGCTGTTTTTT. Amino acid sequence: CASSRPGEPTGELFF.

Only a few counts were recorded for this clone. The rearrangement joins TRBV28 to TRBJ1-2; D remains unclear. Trimming stripped 7 bases from V and 3 bases from J, with 6 bases between. CDR1 is MDHEN, CDR2 SYDVKM, per germline. The CDR3 length is 11 residues. CDR3 amino acids: CASNGDYGYTF. DNA for the CDR3: TGTGCCAGCAACGGGGACTATGGCTACACCTTC.

The V gene is TRBV30, the J gene TRBJ1-1; D may be TRBD1 (6 bases). The CDR3 contains 13 residues. The germline CDR1 and CDR2 sequences are GTSNPN and SVGIG (reference sequence). Deletions cut 4 bases from V and 1 base from J, with 10 bases between. The DNA for the CDR3 is TGTGCCTGGAACCGGGACACGAACACTGAAGCTTTCTTT. Its translation: CAWNRDTNTEAFF.

V gene TRBV2 combines with J gene TRBJ2-2; 11 nucleotides align to TRBD2. CDR3 length: 14 amino acids. V lost 5 bases, J lost 4 bases, and 0 bases stayed unmatched. CDR1 and CDR2 (germline): SNHLY, FYNNEI. The CDR3 loop is CASSTSGGTGELFF. The CDR3 nucleotides are TGTGCCAGCAGTACTAGCGGGGGCACCGGGGAGCTGTTTTTT. The entire variable domain, with the rest obtained from reference TRBV2 and TRBJ2-2, is as follows: EPEVTQTPSHQVTQMGQEVILRCVPISNHLYFYWYRQILGQKVEFLVSFYNNEISEKSEIFDDQFSVERPDGSNFTLKIRSTKLEDSAMYFCASSTSGGTGELFFGEGSRLTVL.

V is TRBV9 and J is TRBJ2-7; the D gene is possibly TRBD1 (5 bases). V lost 6 bases and J lost 0, with 19 bases in between. CDR3 length: 16 amino acids. The germline V gene encodes CDR1 SGDLS and CDR2 YYNGEE. CDR3 amino acids: CASTQGGQALSYEQYF. The CDR3 region has the DNA TGTGCCAGCACCCAGGGTGGGCAGGCCCTCTCCTACGAGCAGTACTTC.